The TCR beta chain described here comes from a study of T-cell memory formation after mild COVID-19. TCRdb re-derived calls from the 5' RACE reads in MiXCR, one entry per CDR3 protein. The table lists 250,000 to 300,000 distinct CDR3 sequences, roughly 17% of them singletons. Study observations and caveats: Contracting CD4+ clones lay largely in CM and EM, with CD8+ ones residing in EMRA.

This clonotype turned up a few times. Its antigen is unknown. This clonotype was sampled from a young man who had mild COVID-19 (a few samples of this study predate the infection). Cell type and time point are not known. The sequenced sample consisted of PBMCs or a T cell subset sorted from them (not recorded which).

CDR3 bases: TGTGCCAGCAGCTTAGTAGGACAGGTCTACGAGCAGTACTTC. It yields the protein CASSLVGQVYEQYF. The V and J genes are TRBV7-9 and TRBJ2-7, with TRBD1 matching over 7 bases. Germline V gives CDR1 SEHNR, CDR2 FQNEAQ (reference sequence). V gave up 1 base and J gave up 3 bases; unmatched junction bases: 3. This CDR3 region has 14 residues.